The T cell receptor (beta chain) under discussion was sequenced for a study of human T cells and chemical hapten exposure. CDR1 DFQATT and CDR2 SNEGSKA come from the germline V gene (reference sequence). V was clipped by 1 base and J by 5 bases, with 11 bases between them. This CDR3 region has 13 residues. During construction of the library, unique molecular identifiers were attached to individual cDNA molecules for quantitative, reproducible TCR counting. TCRdb called the RACE reads again in MiXCR, with one record for every CDR3 protein. The repertoire holds roughly 250,000 distinct CDR3 sequences, with about 9% as singletons. Study-level findings and limits: The number of TCRs over 1 in 1000 frequency stayed unchanged after DPC.

Stated time point: pre-sensitization, week 0. Treatment noted: therapeutic diphenylcyclopropenone sensitization with weekly scalp DPC. The study drew its donors from alopecia patients who were 18 to 70 years old and suitable for DPC. The template was total RNA from unfractionated whole blood. This clonotype was counted between two and nine times. The target antigen is unknown. The rearrangement uses TRBV20-1 and TRBJ2-5; no firm D call. The receptor was isolated from a woman aged 40 to 50 with alopecia areata. Some clones in this sample may be carry-over from other donors' samples. The material sequenced was whole blood, taken in connection with sensitization to the hapten diphenylcyclopropenone (DPC). The CDR3 sequence is CSARVTALETQYF. The CDR3 DNA reads TGCAGTGCTAGAGTTACAGCGCTGGAGACCCAGTACTTC.